Presented here are 10 T cell receptor beta chains from one specimen sequenced in a study of blood T cell repertoires in COVID-19. Generated by immunoSEQ multiplex PCR, the TCRdb table keeps only in-frame clones and is missing some. The sample yields roughly 250,000 clones, 88% seen once. Sequencing used PBMCs or T cells enriched from blood (not recorded which). These receptors all stem from a woman aged 40 to 50 who had been exposed to COVID-19.

The rearrangement uses TRBV6-5 and TRBJ1-6, with D possibly being TRBD1 (6 bases). Trimming took off 6 bases at V and 10 bases at J, with 16 bases between the two ends. CDR1 and CDR2 from the germline V gene are MNHEY and SVGAGI. The CDR3 totals 14 residues. The CDR3 is CASRIQGRASPLHF. The CDR3 DNA sequence: TGTGCCAGCAGGATACAGGGTAGAGCCTCACCCCTCCACTTT.

The rearrangement links TRBV12-3 or TRBV12-4 to TRBJ2-1; D gene unclear. The V and J ends lost 7 bases and 0 bases respectively, with 7 bases between them. The CDR3 is 13 amino acids. CDR3 sequence reads: CASTLSSYNEQFF. CDR3 sequence (DNA): TGTGCCAGCACCTTGAGCTCCTACAATGAGCAGTTCTTC.

The V call is TRBV6-2 or TRBV6-3, the J call TRBJ2-6; 7 bases are a match to TRBD1. This CDR3 is 16 amino acids long. Germline CDR1 MNHEY, CDR2 SVGEGT. Trimming removed 6 bases from V and 0 bases from J; junction bases left unmatched: 5. This chain's CDR3 is CASSRTGPSGANVLTF. The CDR3 DNA reads as TGTGCCAGCAGCCGGACAGGCCCCTCTGGGGCCAACGTCCTGACTTTC.

This chain joins TRBV4-1 and TRBJ2-3; D not certain. V was shortened by 6 bases and J by 0 bases, with 13 bases between the two germline ends. This CDR3 has 15 amino acids. The germline CDR1 and CDR2 sequences are MGHRA and YSYEKL. For the CDR3, the DNA is TGCGCCAGCAGGCTGACTGTTTCTAGCACAGATACGCAGTATTTT. This codes for CASRLTVSSTDTQYF.

The rearrangement links TRBV6-2 or TRBV6-3 to TRBJ1-3; D is uncertain. The CDR3 loop spans 13 amino acids. V was shortened by 1 base and J by 2 bases, with 3 bases between the two germline ends. In germline, CDR1 is MNHEY, CDR2 SVGEGT. CDR3 coding DNA: TGTGCCAGCAGTTACTTCACTGGAAACACCATATATTTT. Encoded protein: CASSYFTGNTIYF.

The CDR3: CASSSDQGNEQFF. The DNA of the CDR3 is TGTGCCAGCAGCTCAGACCAGGGCAATGAGCAGTTCTTC. The V and J genes are TRBV5-6 and TRBJ2-1, with D maybe TRBD1 (5 bases). V was clipped by 3 bases and J by 6 bases, with 10 bases between them. Germline CDR1 SGHDT, CDR2 YYEEEE. The CDR3 is made up of 13 amino acids.

The chain recombines TRBV24-1 with TRBJ1-4, with 8 positions matching TRBD1. Trimming removed 3 bases from V and 8 bases from J; junction bases left unmatched: 4. This CDR3 has 14 amino acids. Looked up from germline, CDR1 is KGHDR and CDR2 is SFDVKD. The DNA of the CDR3 is TGTGCCACCAGTGATCCTCGACAGGGGGAAAAACTGTTTTTT. Translated, it gives CATSDPRQGEKLFF.

V usage is TRBV19 and J usage is TRBJ1-1; possibly TRBD1 for D (5 bases). This CDR3 spans 13 amino acids. Germline V gene lookup returns CDR1 LNHDA and CDR2 SQIVND (reference sequence). V was pared by 2 bases and J by 10 bases, with 14 bases between. The CDR3 coding sequence is TGTGCCAGTAGTATACAGGGAACCGGTGGAGCTTTCTTT. Translating it yields CASSIQGTGGAFF.

The chain combines TRBV21-1 with TRBJ2-6; the D call of TRBD1 is as the table states it, not checked on the DNA. TRBV21-1 is tagged as a pseudogene. This CDR3 has 14 residues. CDR3 in DNA: TGTGCCAGCGAAAACAGGGGAATTATCAACGTCCTGACTTTC. This translates into CASENRGIINVLTF.

The rearrangement uses TRBV5-1 and TRBJ1-2; perhaps TRBD1 as D (6 bases). CDR1 SGHRS and CDR2 YFSETQ come from the germline V gene. This CDR3 spans 17 amino acids. The V end was cut by 3 bases, the J end by 1 base, with 19 bases between. CDR3 DNA sequence: TGCGCCAGCAGCTCCCATGGGGCGGGGGCCGTTAACTATGGCTACACCTTC. It specifies CASSSHGAGAVNYGYTF.